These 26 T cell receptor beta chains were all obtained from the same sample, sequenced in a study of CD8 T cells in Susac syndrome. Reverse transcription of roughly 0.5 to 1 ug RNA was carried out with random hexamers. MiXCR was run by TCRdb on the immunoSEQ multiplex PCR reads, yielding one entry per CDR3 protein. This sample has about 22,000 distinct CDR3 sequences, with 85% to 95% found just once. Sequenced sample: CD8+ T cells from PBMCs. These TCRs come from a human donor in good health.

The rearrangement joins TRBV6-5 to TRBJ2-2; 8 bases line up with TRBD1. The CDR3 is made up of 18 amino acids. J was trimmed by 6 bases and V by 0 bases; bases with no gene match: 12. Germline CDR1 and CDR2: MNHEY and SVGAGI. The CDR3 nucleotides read TGTGCCAGCAGTTACTCGAGGGCCGCAGGGGGCATCGCCGGGGAGCTGTTTTTT. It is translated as CASSYSRAAGGIAGELFF.

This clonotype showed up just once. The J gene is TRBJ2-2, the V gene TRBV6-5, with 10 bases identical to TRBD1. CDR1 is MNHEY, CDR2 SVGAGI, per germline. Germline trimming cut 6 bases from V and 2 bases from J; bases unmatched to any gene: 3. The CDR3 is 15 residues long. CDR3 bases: TGTGCCAGCAGCGACAGGGGGCCCAACACCGGGGAGCTGTTTTTT. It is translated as CASSDRGPNTGELFF.

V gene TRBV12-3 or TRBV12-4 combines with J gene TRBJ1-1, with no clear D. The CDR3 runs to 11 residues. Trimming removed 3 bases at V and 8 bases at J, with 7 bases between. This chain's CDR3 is CASSFGREAFF. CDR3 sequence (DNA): TGTGCCAGCAGTTTCGGTCGGGAAGCTTTCTTT.

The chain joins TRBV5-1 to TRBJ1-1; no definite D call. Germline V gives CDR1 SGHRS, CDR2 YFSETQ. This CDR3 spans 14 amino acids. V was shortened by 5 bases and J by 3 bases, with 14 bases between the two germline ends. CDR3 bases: TGCGCCAGCAGTGAGCTGGGAGGTGACACTGAAGCTTTCTTT. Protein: CASSELGGDTEAFF.

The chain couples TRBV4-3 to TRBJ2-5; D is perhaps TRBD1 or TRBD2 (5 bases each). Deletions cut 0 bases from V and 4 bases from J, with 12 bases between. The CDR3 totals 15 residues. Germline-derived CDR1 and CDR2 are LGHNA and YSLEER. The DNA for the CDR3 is TGCGCCAGCAGCCAAGATCGAGGGGATGGAGAGACCCAGTACTTC. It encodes CASSQDRGDGETQYF.

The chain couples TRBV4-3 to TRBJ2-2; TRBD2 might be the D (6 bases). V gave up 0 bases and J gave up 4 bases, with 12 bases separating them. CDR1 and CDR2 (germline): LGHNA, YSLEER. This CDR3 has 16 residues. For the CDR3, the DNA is TGCGCCAGCAGCCAAGATCCTGACGGGAGCACCGGGGAGCTGTTTTTT. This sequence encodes CASSQDPDGSTGELFF.

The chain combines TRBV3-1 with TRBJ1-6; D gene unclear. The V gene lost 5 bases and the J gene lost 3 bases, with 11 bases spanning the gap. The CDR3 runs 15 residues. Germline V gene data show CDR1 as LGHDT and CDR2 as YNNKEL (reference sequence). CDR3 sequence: CASSNRDIYNSPLHF. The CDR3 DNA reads TGTGCCAGCAGCAACCGGGATATCTATAATTCACCCCTCCACTTT.

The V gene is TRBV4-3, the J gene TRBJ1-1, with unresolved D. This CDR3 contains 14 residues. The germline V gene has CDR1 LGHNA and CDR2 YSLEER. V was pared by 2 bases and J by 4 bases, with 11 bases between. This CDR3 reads CASSQTSEVTEAFF. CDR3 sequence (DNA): TGCGCCAGCAGCCAAACCTCGGAGGTCACTGAAGCTTTCTTT.

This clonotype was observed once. Written as DNA, the CDR3 is TGTGCCAGCAGTATTAGCGGGCGCCGGACCCAGAACACCGGGGAGCTGTTTTTT. Translated, it gives CASSISGRRTQNTGELFF. The chain carries TRBV6-2 or TRBV6-3 and TRBJ2-2; TRBD2 matches 7 bases. Per the germline V gene, CDR1 is MNHEY and CDR2 is SVGEGT. The CDR3 covers 18 residues. V shed 5 bases, J shed 1 base, and the junction held 13 bases outside the gene matches.

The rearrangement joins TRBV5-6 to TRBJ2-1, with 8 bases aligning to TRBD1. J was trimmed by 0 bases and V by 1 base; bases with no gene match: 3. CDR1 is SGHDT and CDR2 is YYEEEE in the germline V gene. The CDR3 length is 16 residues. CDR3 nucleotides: TGTGCCAGCAGCTTGTGGACAGGGAGCTCCTACAATGAGCAGTTCTTC. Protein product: CASSLWTGSSYNEQFF.

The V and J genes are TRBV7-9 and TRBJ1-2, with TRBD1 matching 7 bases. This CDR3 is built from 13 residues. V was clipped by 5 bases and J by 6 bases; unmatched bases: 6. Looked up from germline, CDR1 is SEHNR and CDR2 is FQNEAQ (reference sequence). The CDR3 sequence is CASSANRGDGYTF. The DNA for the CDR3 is TGTGCCAGCAGCGCAAACAGGGGAGATGGCTACACCTTC.

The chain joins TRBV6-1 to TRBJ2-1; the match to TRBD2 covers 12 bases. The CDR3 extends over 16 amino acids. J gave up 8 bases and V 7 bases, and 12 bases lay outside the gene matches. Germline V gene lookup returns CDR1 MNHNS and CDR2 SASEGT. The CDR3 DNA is TGTGCCAGCATCGGCATCACTAGCGGGGGGAGGGATGAGCAGTTCTTC. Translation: CASIGITSGGRDEQFF.

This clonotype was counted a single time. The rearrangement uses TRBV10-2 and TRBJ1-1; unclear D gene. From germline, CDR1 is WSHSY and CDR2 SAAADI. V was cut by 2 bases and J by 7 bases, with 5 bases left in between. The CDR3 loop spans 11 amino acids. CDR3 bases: TGCGCCAGCAGTGAGGCAGGTGAAGCTTTCTTT. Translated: CASSEAGEAFF.

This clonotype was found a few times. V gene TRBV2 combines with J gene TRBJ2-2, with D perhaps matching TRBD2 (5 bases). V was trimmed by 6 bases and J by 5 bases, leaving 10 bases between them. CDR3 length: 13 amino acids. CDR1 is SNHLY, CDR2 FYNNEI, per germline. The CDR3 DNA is TGTGCCAGCAGGGACTTGGAGACCGGGGAGCTGTTTTTT. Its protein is CASRDLETGELFF.

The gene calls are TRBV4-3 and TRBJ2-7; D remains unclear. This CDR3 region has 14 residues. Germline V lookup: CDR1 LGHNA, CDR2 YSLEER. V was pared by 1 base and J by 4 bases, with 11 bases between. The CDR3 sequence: CASSQGVALYEQYF. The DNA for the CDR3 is TGCGCCAGCAGCCAAGGGGTGGCACTGTACGAGCAGTACTTC.

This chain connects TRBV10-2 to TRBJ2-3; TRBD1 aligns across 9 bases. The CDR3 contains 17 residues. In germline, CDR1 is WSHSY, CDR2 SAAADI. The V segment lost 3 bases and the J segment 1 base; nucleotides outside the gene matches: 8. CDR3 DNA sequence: TGCGCCAGCAGTGATCTGGGACAGGGAGTGGGCACAGATACGCAGTATTTT. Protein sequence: CASSDLGQGVGTDTQYF.

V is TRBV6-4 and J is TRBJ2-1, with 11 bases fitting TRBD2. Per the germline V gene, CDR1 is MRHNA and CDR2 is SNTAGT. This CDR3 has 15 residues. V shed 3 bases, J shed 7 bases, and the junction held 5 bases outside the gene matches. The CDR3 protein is CASSDGTSGFNEQFF. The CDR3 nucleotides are TGTGCCAGCAGTGATGGGACTAGCGGCTTTAATGAGCAGTTCTTC.

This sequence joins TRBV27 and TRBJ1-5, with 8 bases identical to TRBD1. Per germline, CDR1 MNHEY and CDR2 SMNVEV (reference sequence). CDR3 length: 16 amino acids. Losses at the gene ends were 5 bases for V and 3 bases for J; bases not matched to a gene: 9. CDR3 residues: CASSPFPGQANQPQHF. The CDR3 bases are TGTGCCAGCAGTCCTTTTCCGGGACAGGCCAATCAGCCCCAGCATTTT.

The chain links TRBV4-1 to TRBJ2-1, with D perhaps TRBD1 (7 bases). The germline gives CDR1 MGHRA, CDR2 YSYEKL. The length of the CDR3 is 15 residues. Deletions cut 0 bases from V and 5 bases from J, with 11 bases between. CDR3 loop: CASSQDRGRNNEQFF. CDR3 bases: TGCGCCAGCAGCCAAGACAGGGGGAGGAACAATGAGCAGTTCTTC.

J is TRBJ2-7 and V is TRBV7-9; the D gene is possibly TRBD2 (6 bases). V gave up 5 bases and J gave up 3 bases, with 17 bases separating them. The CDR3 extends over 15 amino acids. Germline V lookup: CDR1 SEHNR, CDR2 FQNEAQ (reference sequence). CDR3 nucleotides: TGTGCCAGCAGCCCATTTCTCCCGGGAGACTACGAGCAGTACTTC. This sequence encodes CASSPFLPGDYEQYF. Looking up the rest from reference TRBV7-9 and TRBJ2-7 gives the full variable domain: DTGVSQNPRHKITKRGQNVTFRCDPISEHNRLYWYRQTLGQGPEFLTYFQNEAQLEKSRLLSDRFSAERPKGSFSTLEIQRTEQGDSAMYLCASSPFLPGDYEQYFGPGTRLTVT.

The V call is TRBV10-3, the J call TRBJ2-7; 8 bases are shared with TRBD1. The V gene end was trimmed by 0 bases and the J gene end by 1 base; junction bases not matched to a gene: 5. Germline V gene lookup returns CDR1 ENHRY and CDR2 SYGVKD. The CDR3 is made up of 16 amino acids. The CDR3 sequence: CAISESSTGGSYEQYF. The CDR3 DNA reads TGTGCCATCAGTGAGTCCTCTACAGGGGGATCCTACGAGCAGTACTTC.

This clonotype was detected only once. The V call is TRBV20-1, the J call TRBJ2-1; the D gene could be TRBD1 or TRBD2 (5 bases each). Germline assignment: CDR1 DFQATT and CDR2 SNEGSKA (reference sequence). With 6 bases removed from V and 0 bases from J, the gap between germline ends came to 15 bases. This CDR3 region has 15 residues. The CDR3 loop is CSAQGTEDSYNEQFF. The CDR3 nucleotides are TGCAGTGCCCAAGGGACGGAAGACTCCTACAATGAGCAGTTCTTC.

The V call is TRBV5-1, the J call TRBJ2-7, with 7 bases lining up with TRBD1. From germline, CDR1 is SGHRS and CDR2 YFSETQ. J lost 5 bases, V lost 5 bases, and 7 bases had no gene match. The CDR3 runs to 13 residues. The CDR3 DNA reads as TGCGCCAGCAGTTTCGACAGGGCGAACGAGCAGTACTTC. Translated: CASSFDRANEQYF.

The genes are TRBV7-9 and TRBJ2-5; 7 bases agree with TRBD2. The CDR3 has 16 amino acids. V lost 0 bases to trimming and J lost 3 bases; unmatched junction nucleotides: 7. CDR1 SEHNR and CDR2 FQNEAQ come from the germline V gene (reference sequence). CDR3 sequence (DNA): TGTGCCAGCAGCTTAGCGCCAGGCGGGACTAAAGAGACCCAGTACTTC. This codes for CASSLAPGGTKETQYF.

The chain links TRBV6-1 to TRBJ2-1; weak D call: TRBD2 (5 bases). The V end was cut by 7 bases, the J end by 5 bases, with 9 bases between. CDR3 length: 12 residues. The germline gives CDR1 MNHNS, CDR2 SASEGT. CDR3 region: CASTYGNNEQFF. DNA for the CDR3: TGTGCCAGCACTTACGGGAACAATGAGCAGTTCTTC.

The CDR3 DNA reads TGTGCCATCAGTGAGATTTCAGGGGCCTCCTACGAGCAGTACTTC. Its protein is CAISEISGASYEQYF. This chain joins TRBV10-3 and TRBJ2-7, with D perhaps TRBD1 (6 bases). V was clipped by 2 bases and J by 0 bases, with 11 bases between them. From germline, CDR1 is ENHRY and CDR2 SYGVKD. This CDR3 contains 15 residues.